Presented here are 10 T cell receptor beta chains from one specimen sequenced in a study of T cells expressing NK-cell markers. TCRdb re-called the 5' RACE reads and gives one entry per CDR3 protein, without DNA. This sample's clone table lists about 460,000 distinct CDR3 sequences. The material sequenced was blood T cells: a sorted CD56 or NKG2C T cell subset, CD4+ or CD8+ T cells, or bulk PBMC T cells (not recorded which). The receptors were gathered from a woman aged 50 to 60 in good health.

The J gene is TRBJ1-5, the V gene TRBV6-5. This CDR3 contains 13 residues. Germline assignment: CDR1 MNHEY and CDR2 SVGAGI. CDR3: CASRRVVNQPQHF.

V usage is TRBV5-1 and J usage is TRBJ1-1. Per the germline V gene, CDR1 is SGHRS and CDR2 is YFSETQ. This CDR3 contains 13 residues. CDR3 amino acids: CASSLGVADGAFF.

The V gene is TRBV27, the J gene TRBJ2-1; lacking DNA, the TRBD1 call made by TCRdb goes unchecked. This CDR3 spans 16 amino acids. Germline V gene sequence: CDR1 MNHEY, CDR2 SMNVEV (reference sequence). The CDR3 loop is CASSWTVGVSYNEQFF.

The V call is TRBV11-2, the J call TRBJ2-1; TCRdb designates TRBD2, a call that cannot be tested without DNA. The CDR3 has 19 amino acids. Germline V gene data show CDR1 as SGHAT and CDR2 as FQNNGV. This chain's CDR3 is CASSPSRRRASGSNDEQFF.

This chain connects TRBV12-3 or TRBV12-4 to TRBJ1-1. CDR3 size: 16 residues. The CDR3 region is CASSQNLPGRGAEAFF.

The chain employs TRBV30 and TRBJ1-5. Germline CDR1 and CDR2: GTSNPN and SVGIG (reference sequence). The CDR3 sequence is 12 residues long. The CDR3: CAWSPGLQPQHF.

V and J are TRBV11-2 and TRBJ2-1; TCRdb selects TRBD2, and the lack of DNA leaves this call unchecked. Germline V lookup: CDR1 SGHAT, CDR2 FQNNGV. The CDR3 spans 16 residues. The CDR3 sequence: CASSFLAGLNYNEQFF.

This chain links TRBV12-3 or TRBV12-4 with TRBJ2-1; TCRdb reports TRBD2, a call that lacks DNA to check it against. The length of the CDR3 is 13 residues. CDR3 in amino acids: CATRGEGGNEQFF.

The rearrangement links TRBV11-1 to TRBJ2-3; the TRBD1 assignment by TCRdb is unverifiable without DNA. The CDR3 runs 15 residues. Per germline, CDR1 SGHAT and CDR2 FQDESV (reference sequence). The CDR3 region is CASTQQGALPDTQYF.

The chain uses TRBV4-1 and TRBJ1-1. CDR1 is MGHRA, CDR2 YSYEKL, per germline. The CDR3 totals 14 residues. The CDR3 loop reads CASSQVPGNTEAFF.